The 19 T cell receptor beta chains presented below share a single source sample, sequenced in a study of blood T cell repertoires in COVID-19. Sequenced by immunoSEQ multiplex PCR; TCRdb stores in-frame clones only, minus some. The sample lists roughly 300,000 clones; almost 85% were seen once. The specimen sequenced was peripheral blood. These receptors all stem from a human donor in a cohort sampled during active COVID-19.

The chain combines TRBV7-7 with TRBJ2-2; 12 bases agree with TRBD1. The germline V gene encodes CDR1 SSHAT and CDR2 FNYEAQ (reference sequence). Trimming cost V 4 bases and J 7 bases; bases outside gene matches: 7. The CDR3 has 16 amino acids. The CDR3 DNA sequence: TGTGCCAGCAGCTCCGGGACAGGGGGCTTTGTCGGGGAGCTGTTTTTT. This codes for CASSSGTGGFVGELFF.

This chain connects TRBV7-2 to TRBJ1-2, with D possibly TRBD1 on 6 matching bases. The CDR3 sequence is 15 residues long. CDR1 is SGHTA, CDR2 FQGNSA, per germline. The V gene lost 4 bases and the J gene lost 2 bases, with 14 bases spanning the gap. CDR3 DNA sequence: TGTGCCAGCAGCTCCGGATGGACAGTCAACTATGGCTACACCTTC. Amino acid sequence: CASSSGWTVNYGYTF.

The chain couples TRBV25-1 to TRBJ2-1, with D possibly being TRBD2 (6 bases). Between the trimmed V and J ends, which lost 3 bases and 4 bases, there was a span of 13 bases. Germline-derived CDR1 and CDR2 are MGHDK and SYGVNS. The CDR3 has 15 amino acids. The CDR3 reads CASSDLGGAYNEQFF. CDR3 nucleotides: TGTGCCAGCAGTGATCTCGGGGGTGCATACAATGAGCAGTTCTTC.

The chain joins TRBV7-8 to TRBJ2-6; D call uncertain. The CDR3 is 18 residues long. Trimming cost V 10 bases and J 0 bases, with 22 bases left between them. Germline CDR1 and CDR2: SGHVS and FQNEAQ. CDR3 protein: CANGLNGVQSSGANVLTF. CDR3 coding DNA: TGTGCCAACGGGTTAAACGGCGTTCAGAGCTCTGGGGCCAACGTCCTGACTTTC.

This rearrangement joins TRBV9 to TRBJ1-1; D unclear. V lost 0 bases, J lost 0 bases, and 6 bases lay in between. The CDR3 totals 14 residues. The germline gives CDR1 SGDLS, CDR2 YYNGEE. The CDR3 sequence: CASSVADLNTEAFF. The CDR3 nucleotides are TGTGCCAGCAGCGTAGCAGACTTGAACACTGAAGCTTTCTTT.

This clone occurred a few times. V gene TRBV10-2 combines with J gene TRBJ1-5; weak D call: TRBD1 (5 bases). V was cut by 4 bases and J by 5 bases, with 15 bases left in between. The CDR3 contains 15 residues. Germline lookup yields CDR1 WSHSY and CDR2 SAAADI. The CDR3, as DNA: TGCGCCAGCAGTGGACCGACCGGGGGAGATCAGCCCCAGCATTTT. Residues: CASSGPTGGDQPQHF.

The rearrangement links TRBV5-1 to TRBJ2-7; TRBD1 agrees at 11 bases. V was pared by 3 bases and J by 4 bases, with 12 bases of the junction left unmatched. Germline CDR1 reads SGHRS; CDR2 reads YFSETQ. The CDR3 has 17 amino acids. CDR3 coding DNA: TGCGCCAGCAGCTCGGGTCTCGTCGGGACAGGGGGTTACGAGCAGTACTTC. Encoded protein: CASSSGLVGTGGYEQYF.

The CDR3: CASSPYRDTSPLGYTF. The CDR3 DNA reads as TGTGCCAGCAGCCCATACCGGGACACCAGCCCCCTTGGCTACACCTTC. This rearrangement joins TRBV7-9 to TRBJ1-2; a possible D gene is TRBD1 (6 bases). CDR1 SEHNR and CDR2 FQNEAQ come from the germline V gene (reference sequence). The CDR3 has 16 amino acids. V gave up 5 bases and J gave up 7 bases, with 23 bases separating them.

The CDR3 DNA reads as TGTGCCAGCGCCATCACATCGGGGAGCTATGGCTACACCTTC. As protein: CASAITSGSYGYTF. V usage is TRBV2 and J usage is TRBJ1-2, with D hard to call. Germline V CDR1 and CDR2: SNHLY, FYNNEI. The CDR3 is 14 amino acids. Trimming cost V 8 bases and J 4 bases, with 17 bases left between them.

The chain joins TRBV6-1 to TRBJ1-2; 10 nucleotides match TRBD1. After removal of 3 bases from V and 8 bases from J, the junction contained 6 bases not matched to a gene. From germline, CDR1 is MNHNS and CDR2 SASEGT. This CDR3 has 14 residues. The CDR3: CASSDTTGGWGYTF. CDR3 DNA sequence: TGTGCCAGCAGTGACACGACAGGGGGCTGGGGCTACACCTTC.

V usage is TRBV7-2 and J usage is TRBJ2-3; TRBD2 matches at 9 bases. Losses at the gene ends were 5 bases for V and 0 bases for J; bases not matched to a gene: 6. Germline CDR1 and CDR2: SGHTA and FQGNSA. The CDR3 is made up of 16 amino acids. CDR3 nucleotides: TGTGCCAGCAGCCTTCTAGCGGGGCCCAGCACAGATACGCAGTATTTT. It specifies CASSLLAGPSTDTQYF.

The table lists this clone with a few counts. The chain has TRBV7-2 and TRBJ1-5, with D unresolved. The CDR3 spans 12 residues. V was pared by 7 bases and J by 0 bases, with 4 bases between. The germline V gene encodes CDR1 SGHTA and CDR2 FQGNSA. The chain's CDR3 is CASTTSNQPQHF. In DNA form, the CDR3 reads TGTGCCAGCACTACTAGCAATCAGCCCCAGCATTTT.

This clone has a handful of counts. This chain links TRBV6-1 with TRBJ2-7, with D possibly TRBD2 on 5 matching bases. Germline loops: CDR1 MNHNS, CDR2 SASEGT. V was pared by 2 bases and J by 3 bases, with 17 bases between. This CDR3 contains 16 residues. The CDR3 reads CASSERAGVEGYEQYF. The CDR3 DNA reads as TGTGCCAGCAGTGAAAGGGCAGGAGTTGAGGGCTACGAGCAGTACTTC.

The V and J genes are TRBV30 and TRBJ2-5; TRBD1 matches 11 bases. V was pared by 4 bases and J by 9 bases, with 13 bases of the junction left unmatched. The CDR3 extends over 15 amino acids. Germline lookup yields CDR1 GTSNPN and CDR2 SVGIG (reference sequence). Here the CDR3 DNA reads TGTGCCTGGAATAGATGGGACAGGGGGGAGAGGGCCCAGTACTTC. Translated, it gives CAWNRWDRGERAQYF.

The rearrangement joins TRBV24-1 to TRBJ2-7; the match to TRBD1 covers 7 bases. Losses at the gene ends were 7 bases for V and 3 bases for J; bases not matched to a gene: 11. The germline V gene has CDR1 KGHDR and CDR2 SFDVKD. This CDR3 is 15 amino acids long. The CDR3 DNA follows: TGTGCCACCAGAACCGGGACAGACATAGTCTACGAGCAGTACTTC. Residues: CATRTGTDIVYEQYF.

This chain links TRBV29-1 with TRBJ2-4, with 9 bases fitting TRBD1. The length of the CDR3 is 14 residues. Germline CDR1 is SQVTM and CDR2 is ANQGSEA. J was trimmed by 5 bases and V by 6 bases; bases with no gene match: 8. The CDR3 bases are TGCAGCGTGGACAGGGGATTTGGTGAAAACATTCAGTACTTC. Its translation: CSVDRGFGENIQYF.

The V call is TRBV6-5, the J call TRBJ1-2, with 8 bases aligning to TRBD1. The CDR3 length is 14 residues. V gave up 6 bases and J gave up 4 bases; unmatched junction bases: 7. The germline V gene has CDR1 MNHEY and CDR2 SVGAGI. The CDR3 DNA is TGTGCCAGCAGCCTAGACAGGGGCGCCTATGGCTACACCTTC. Translation gives CASSLDRGAYGYTF.

Note on this clone: Additional DNA sequences in this sample encode the identical CDR3. The rearrangement links TRBV6-5 to TRBJ1-2; D is unresolved. The CDR3 is made up of 13 amino acids. Trimming pared 6 bases from V and 1 base from J, leaving 9 bases between. The germline CDR1 and CDR2 sequences are MNHEY and SVGAGI. The CDR3 region is CASRPTVNYGYTF. The CDR3 DNA is TGTGCCAGCAGACCAACAGTTAACTATGGCTACACCTTC.

The table lists this clone with a count of one. The genes are TRBV2 and TRBJ2-3; TRBD2 agrees at 12 bases. CDR3 length: 15 residues. Germline loops: CDR1 SNHLY, CDR2 FYNNEI. After removal of 7 bases from V and 3 bases from J, the junction contained 5 bases not matched to a gene. The CDR3 DNA is TGTGCCAGCAATCGACTAGCGGGGGCAACAGATACGCAGTATTTT. Protein product: CASNRLAGATDTQYF.